This TCR beta chain emerged from a study of blood T cell repertoires in COVID-19. In the study's own analysis: Scientists estimated how many nucleated cells there were by amplifying reference gene primers. Some clones are missing from TCRdb's copy, which holds only in-frame ones; the method was immunoSEQ multiplex PCR. That table supplies the V and J calls and clone size; D and trimming were determined from the DNA. The table includes about 120,000 clones, around 88% detected once. This clone was seen once. In germline, CDR1 is LGHNA, CDR2 YSLEER. The CDR3 is 15 amino acids. Trimming stripped 2 bases from V and 2 bases from J, with 12 bases between.

Material: peripheral blood. The chain is built from TRBV4-3 and TRBJ2-5, with D possibly being TRBD1 (8 bases). The receptor comes from a human donor with acute or convalescent COVID-19. The donor label of this sample is uncertain. CDR3 in DNA: TGCGCCAGCAGCCAATACAGGGGGGGACAAGAGACCCAGTACTTC. It translates to CASSQYRGGQETQYF.